This T cell receptor (beta chain) was recovered during a study of beta chain bispecific antibodies for T cell cancers (dated by TCRdb to 2020 to 2023). Describing the broader study: Healthy donor T cells were cocultured with T cell leukemia lines and bispecific antibodies, then TRBV sequencing of surviving cells measured the depletion of each TRBV family. On the cell surface, TRBV12 (TRBV12-3) was expressed by Jurkat cells, whereas TRBV5-5 was expressed by HPB-ALL cells.

In this sample, this clonotype turned up many times. This receptor's antigen is unknown. The sample holds no much larger clone one base away, and base qualities are not on file. The study at large found these results: Every sequenced sample contained a mix of leukemia cell line cells and normal T cells, and most targeted TRBV signal came from the leukemia cells rather than from the normal T cells. Cross-reactivity of the anti-TRBV5-5 antibody with TRBV5-6 was attributed to high sequence similarity between the two genes.

Unique molecular identifier barcodes were built into the libraries and used for clonotype quantification. Qiagen AllPrep DNA/RNA Micro kits were used to isolate total RNA, and an Agilent TapeStation was used to check RNA quality. TCR beta libraries were constructed by 5' RACE, in which cDNA synthesis was followed by two PCR steps with TCR beta constant-region gene-specific primers. An Illumina MiSeq platform was used to sequence the TCR beta libraries. The published analysis was carried out like this. MIGEC, MiXCR and VDJtools were used for read processing. To get a clonotype's frequency, the unique molecular identifiers belonging to that clonotype were divided by all unique molecular identifiers in the sample. Nonfunctional TRBV genes listed as pseudogenes or open reading frames in IMGT, such as TRBV1, TRBV12-1 and TRBV21, were excluded. TCRdb reanalyzed the raw reads on its own, using fastp at Q25 for trimming and MiXCR for clone calling, and kept in-frame beta chains. Merged by CDR3 protein, the rows form single entries marked with the most common genes and DNA. These V and J calls are TCRdb output, not the study's own analysis. A total of tens of thousands of distinct CDR3 sequences appear in this sample, over 2.5% of them only once. Roughly 29% of the sample goes to the ten largest clones.

T cells were expanded from blood mononuclear cells for 2 to 4 days using either anti-CD3 antibody OKT3 or CD3/CD28 Dynabeads. Expanded T cells were maintained in RPMI 1640 supplemented with around 9.1% fetal bovine serum, recombinant human IL-2 (approximately 99 IU/ml) and IL-7 (about 5.1 ng/ml). Cocultures combined some 50,000 normal T cells with some 50,000 target cells and bispecific antibody in roughly 100 ul, incubated more than 15 hours at 37°C. Every bispecific antibody was made of two single-chain variable fragments expressed in a single-chain diabody format with a His tag. The effector T cells were obtained from healthy human donors, with peripheral blood mononuclear cells isolated from leukapheresis samples by Ficoll density gradient centrifugation. The CDR3 runs 23 residues from the cysteine to the phenylalanine. Kept here is only the CDR3 DNA, which spans 69 bases and is read in frame from base 1. Trimming costs V 1 base and J 1 base, and their ends lie 32 bases apart. The CDR1 and CDR2 encoded by the germline V gene are SGHTA and FQGNSA.

The sample taken for sequencing was healthy donor T cells cultured with leukemia cells. This TCR was recovered from a human donor in good health. Some clones in this sample may be carry-over from other donors' samples. The chain is made from TRBV7-2 and TRBJ1-3; perhaps TRBD1 is the D gene, with 5 bases matching. The DNA sequence is given as TGTGCCAGCAGCTTAGTCGAATACAGGTTCACCCCTGGTAAGCGCCAGTCTGGAAACACCATATATTTT. Its protein reads: CASSLVEYRFTPGKRQSGNTIYF.